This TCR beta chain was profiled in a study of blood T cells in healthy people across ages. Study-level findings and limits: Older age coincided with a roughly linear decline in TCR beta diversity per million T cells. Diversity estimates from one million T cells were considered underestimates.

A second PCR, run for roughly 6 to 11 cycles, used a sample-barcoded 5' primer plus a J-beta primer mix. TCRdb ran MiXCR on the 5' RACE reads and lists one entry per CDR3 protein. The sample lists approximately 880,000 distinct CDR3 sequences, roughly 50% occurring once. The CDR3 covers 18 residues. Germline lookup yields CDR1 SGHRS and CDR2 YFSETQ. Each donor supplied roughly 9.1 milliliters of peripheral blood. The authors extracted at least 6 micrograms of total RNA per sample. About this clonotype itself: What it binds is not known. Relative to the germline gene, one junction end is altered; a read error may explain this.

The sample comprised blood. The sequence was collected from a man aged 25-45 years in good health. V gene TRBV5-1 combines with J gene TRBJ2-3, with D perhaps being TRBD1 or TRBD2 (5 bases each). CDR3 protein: CVSSRESPGPTRTDTQYF. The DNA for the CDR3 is TGCGTCAGCAGCCGGGAAAGTCCGGGGCCCACCAGAACGGATACGCAGTATTTT.